The 30 T cell receptor beta chains below come from one sample, sequenced in a study of blood T cell repertoires in COVID-19. Assay used: immunoSEQ multiplex PCR; TCRdb lists only in-frame clones, some missing. Among 200,000 to 300,000 clones listed, around 87% were seen once. The sample consisted of peripheral blood. The source is a young woman who had recovered from COVID-19.

The chain has TRBV21-1 and TRBJ2-1; TRBD2, as called in the table, went unchecked against the DNA. TRBV21-1 is a known pseudogene. The CDR3 has 18 amino acids. The CDR3 sequence: CASSKVSHSTRRLDEQFF. As DNA, the CDR3 is TGTGCCAGCAGCAAAGTCTCTCACTCGACTCGACGACTCGATGAGCAGTTCTTC.

The CDR3 DNA sequence: TGTGCCAGCAGCCCGGTGGGAGCGGGGGGGCTACAGTTCTTC. Amino acid sequence: CASSPVGAGGLQFF. The chain carries TRBV11-1 and TRBJ2-1; the match to TRBD2 covers 10 bases. The V and J ends lost 5 bases and 13 bases, in that order; junction bases with no gene match: 11. Germline V gene data show CDR1 as SGHAT and CDR2 as FQDESV (reference sequence). The CDR3 sequence is 14 residues long.

The table lists this clone with a count of one. CDR3 in amino acids: CASSPPFDRDGYTF. CDR3 nucleotide sequence: TGTGCCAGCAGCCCTCCCTTTGACAGGGATGGCTACACCTTC. This sequence joins TRBV7-2 and TRBJ1-2; TRBD1 aligns across 7 bases. The J segment lost 6 bases and the V segment lost 5 bases, leaving 9 bases of the junction unmatched. The CDR3 contains 14 residues. From germline, CDR1 is SGHTA and CDR2 FQGNSA.

This chain connects TRBV7-2 to TRBJ1-6; the D gene is possibly TRBD1 (6 bases). There are 16 residues in the CDR3. Germline V gives CDR1 SGHTA, CDR2 FQGNSA. V lost 2 bases and J 0 bases, leaving 8 bases between the germline ends. The CDR3 reads CASSLTGFSYNSPLHF. CDR3 DNA: TGTGCCAGCAGCTTAACAGGGTTCTCCTATAATTCACCCCTCCACTTT.

The chain is built from TRBV12-1 and TRBJ2-3; TRBD1 is the table's D call and was not checked against the DNA. TRBV12-1 is classified as a pseudogene. The CDR3 spans 17 residues. CDR3 in amino acids: CASSFHPVPRKADTQYF. DNA of the CDR3: TGTGCCAGCAGCTTCCATCCCGTCCCCAGGAAGGCAGATACGCAGTATTTT.

This clone was observed once. The CDR3 loop reads CASSIAWEHHQPQHF. The CDR3 DNA reads TGTGCCAGTAGTATTGCTTGGGAGCACCATCAGCCCCAGCATTTT. The chain employs TRBV19 and TRBJ1-5; no firm D call. The CDR3 is 15 amino acids. The germline CDR1 and CDR2 sequences are LNHDA and SQIVND (reference sequence). The V and J ends lost 3 bases and 5 bases respectively, with 14 bases between them.

The rearrangement links TRBV19 to TRBJ2-3; TRBD1 matches 8 bases. With V trimmed by 1 base and J by 6 bases, 6 bases remained unmatched. Germline CDR1 reads LNHDA; CDR2 reads SQIVND (reference sequence). The CDR3 is 15 amino acids. The CDR3 bases are TGTGCCAGTAGTATAGTCCGGACAGGGTATGATACGCAGTATTTT. Protein: CASSIVRTGYDTQYF. The full variable domain, completed using reference TRBV19 and TRBJ2-3, is DGGITQSPKYLFRKEGQNVTLSCEQNLNHDAMYWYRQDPGQGLRLIYYSQIVNDFQKGDIAEGYSVSREKKESFPLTVTSAQKNPTAFYLCASSIVRTGYDTQYFGPGTRLTVL.

This clone was picked up one time. J is TRBJ1-1 and V is TRBV13; D not certain. The CDR3 consists of 13 residues. Germline values: CDR1 PRHDT, CDR2 FYEKMQ (reference sequence). Trimming shortened V by 0 bases and J by 4 bases, and 6 bases separated the two germline ends. CDR3 loop: CASSLGPGTEAFF. CDR3 coding DNA: TGTGCCAGCAGCTTAGGTCCGGGCACTGAAGCTTTCTTT. The entire variable domain, with the rest obtained from reference TRBV13 and TRBJ1-1, is as follows: AAGVIQSPRHLIKEKRETATLKCYPIPRHDTVYWYQQGPGQDPQFLISFYEKMQSDKGSIPDRFSAQQFSDYHSELNMSSLELGDSALYFCASSLGPGTEAFFGQGTRLTVV.

This chain connects TRBV2 to TRBJ1-4, with D unclear. Germline CDR1 is SNHLY and CDR2 is FYNNEI. Trimming left V 1 base short and J 2 bases short, with 8 bases between. This CDR3 contains 15 residues. DNA of the CDR3: TGTGCCAGCAGTGAAGAGGGAGGGACTAATGAAAAACTGTTTTTT. Its protein product is CASSEEGGTNEKLFF.

The chain carries TRBV7-9 and TRBJ1-6; perhaps TRBD1 as D (6 bases). Germline CDR1 and CDR2: SEHNR and FQNEAQ (reference sequence). This CDR3 has 15 amino acids. Trimming removed 6 bases at V and 4 bases at J, with 13 bases between. CDR3 amino acids: CASRSDRGYNSPLHF. CDR3 nucleotide sequence: TGTGCCAGCAGATCGGACAGAGGATATAATTCACCCCTCCACTTT.

The V and J genes are TRBV19 and TRBJ2-1, with D tentatively TRBD2 (6 bases). V dropped 6 bases and J dropped 0 bases, with 15 bases sitting between them. In germline, CDR1 is LNHDA, CDR2 SQIVND (reference sequence). The CDR3 has 16 amino acids. CDR3 sequence (DNA): TGTGCCAGTAGCAAAAAGGTACTAGCCTCCTACAATGAGCAGTTCTTC. As protein: CASSKKVLASYNEQFF. Using reference TRBV19 and TRBJ2-1 for the parts outside the CDR3, the full variable domain is DGGITQSPKYLFRKEGQNVTLSCEQNLNHDAMYWYRQDPGQGLRLIYYSQIVNDFQKGDIAEGYSVSREKKESFPLTVTSAQKNPTAFYLCASSKKVLASYNEQFFGPGTRLTVL.

The chain couples TRBV19 to TRBJ2-1, with 8 bases identical to TRBD1. The V and J ends lost 4 bases and 3 bases, in that order; junction bases with no gene match: 5. Germline values: CDR1 LNHDA, CDR2 SQIVND (reference sequence). The CDR3 is made up of 15 amino acids. CDR3 residues: CASSNGQGFYNEQFF. The CDR3 DNA follows: TGTGCCAGTAGTAACGGACAGGGTTTCTACAATGAGCAGTTCTTC.

This chain uses TRBV23-1 with TRBJ1-5; the D gene is possibly TRBD1 (5 bases). TRBV23-1 is labeled an ORF, and its function is uncertain. Deletions cut 7 bases from V and 0 bases from J, with 7 bases between. The CDR3 covers 13 residues. CDR3 sequence (DNA): TGCGCCAGCAAGGGGATTAGCAATCAGCCCCAGCATTTT. The encoded protein is CASKGISNQPQHF.

The CDR3 nucleotides are TGTGCCAGTAGTCCGGACAACACCTGGTCAACCTACGAGCAGTACTTC. It is translated as CASSPDNTWSTYEQYF. The chain combines TRBV19 with TRBJ2-7, with a possible D match to TRBD1 (5 bases). This CDR3 has 16 residues. V was shortened by 5 bases and J by 2 bases, with 19 bases between the two germline ends. Per the germline V gene, CDR1 is LNHDA and CDR2 is SQIVND (reference sequence).

The genes are TRBV4-3 and TRBJ2-2, with TRBD2 matching over 7 bases. The CDR3 has 15 residues. Germline V lookup: CDR1 LGHNA, CDR2 YSLEER. The trim removed 1 base at V and 1 base at J, leaving 0 bases unmatched. As DNA, the CDR3 is TGCGCCAGCAGCCAAGTAGCGGGGAACACCGGGGAGCTGTTTTTT. Translating gives CASSQVAGNTGELFF.

At least ten counts were recorded for this clone. The same CDR3 is also encoded by other DNA sequences in this sample. The chain has TRBV7-2 and TRBJ2-7; TRBD2 aligns across 10 bases. V trimming: 6 bases; J trimming: 6 bases; junction bases outside the gene matches: 23. CDR3 length: 19 amino acids. Germline V lookup: CDR1 SGHTA, CDR2 FQGNSA. The CDR3: CASSPWGREARAGGSEQYF. CDR3 DNA sequence: TGTGCCAGCAGTCCTTGGGGAAGGGAGGCTCGAGCGGGGGGGAGCGAGCAGTACTTC.

The CDR3 loop reads CASSLEGAYTDTQYF. CDR3 DNA sequence: TGTGCCAGCAGCTTAGAGGGGGCCTACACAGATACGCAGTATTTT. This sequence joins TRBV7-6 and TRBJ2-3; 7 bases are a match to TRBD1. The germline V gene has CDR1 SGHVS and CDR2 FNYEAQ. V shed 1 base, J shed 2 bases, and the junction held 3 bases outside the gene matches. This CDR3 comprises 15 residues.

This chain uses TRBV7-2 with TRBJ1-5, with D tentatively TRBD1 (5 bases). Between the trimmed V and J ends, which lost 4 bases and 3 bases, there was a span of 13 bases. This CDR3 has 15 residues. Germline V gene lookup returns CDR1 SGHTA and CDR2 FQGNSA. CDR3: CASSSRAGPNQPQHF. The CDR3 coding sequence is TGTGCCAGCAGCTCGAGGGCGGGGCCCAATCAGCCCCAGCATTTT.

V and J are TRBV5-1 and TRBJ2-5; TRBD2 agrees at 13 bases. Looked up from germline, CDR1 is SGHRS and CDR2 is YFSETQ. V trimming: 0 bases; J trimming: 4 bases; junction bases outside the gene matches: 0. This CDR3 contains 15 residues. In DNA form, the CDR3 reads TGCGCCAGCAGCTTGGGGACTAGCGGGGGAGAGACCCAGTACTTC. Translation gives CASSLGTSGGETQYF.

The chain employs TRBV7-9 and TRBJ2-7, with 7 bases fitting TRBD1. The germline V gene encodes CDR1 SEHNR and CDR2 FQNEAQ (reference sequence). Trimming removed 5 bases from V and 5 bases from J; junction bases left unmatched: 12. CDR3 length: 15 residues. The CDR3 sequence: CASSPRSQGRNEQYF. The CDR3 region has the DNA TGTGCCAGCAGCCCACGGTCACAGGGGAGAAACGAGCAGTACTTC.

The chain combines TRBV5-1 with TRBJ2-3, with 13 positions matching TRBD2. The germline gives CDR1 SGHRS, CDR2 YFSETQ. The V gene end was trimmed by 0 bases and the J gene end by 1 base; junction bases not matched to a gene: 5. CDR3 length: 18 amino acids. The chain's CDR3 is CASSLGLAGGWGTDTQYF. CDR3 nucleotides: TGCGCCAGCAGCTTGGGACTAGCGGGGGGCTGGGGCACAGATACGCAGTATTTT.

The chain joins TRBV2 to TRBJ1-5, with D possibly TRBD1 on 5 matching bases. Deletions cut 8 bases from V and 4 bases from J, with 12 bases between. This CDR3 has 13 residues. Per germline, CDR1 SNHLY and CDR2 FYNNEI. In DNA, the CDR3 is TGTGCCAGCGCGGGGGGGGGAAATCAGCCCCAGCATTTT. It translates to CASAGGGNQPQHF.

The chain has TRBV5-1 and TRBJ2-7; 8 nucleotides line up with TRBD1. Germline V gives CDR1 SGHRS, CDR2 YFSETQ. The CDR3 runs to 15 residues. With 2 bases clipped from V and 2 bases from J, the junction kept 6 bases outside the gene matches. CDR3 in DNA: TGCGCCAGCAGCTTAGGACAGGGCTTTACCTACGAGCAGTACTTC. This codes for CASSLGQGFTYEQYF.

The chain employs TRBV7-8 and TRBJ2-3, with TRBD2 matching over 9 bases. Germline V gene lookup returns CDR1 SGHVS and CDR2 FQNEAQ. The CDR3 spans 19 residues. J gave up 2 bases and V 3 bases, and 15 bases lay outside the gene matches. The CDR3: CASSFNPKAGGLDTDTQYF. The CDR3 DNA reads as TGTGCCAGCAGCTTTAATCCCAAGGCGGGGGGGCTTGACACAGATACGCAGTATTTT.

The chain couples TRBV19 to TRBJ1-1; D possibly corresponds to TRBD1 (6 bases). V was shortened by 2 bases and J by 12 bases, with 16 bases between the two germline ends. CDR1 is LNHDA and CDR2 is SQIVND in the germline V gene (reference sequence). The CDR3 has 13 residues. The CDR3 loop is CASSIRGRGVTFF. As DNA, the CDR3 is TGTGCCAGTAGTATAAGAGGCAGGGGTGTAACTTTCTTT.

The chain is built from TRBV12-2 and TRBJ2-5; the table's D call TRBD2 went unverified against the DNA. TRBV12-2 is marked as a pseudogene. This CDR3 region has 15 residues. The chain's CDR3 is CASRFKSGTQETQYF. The CDR3 DNA sequence: TGTGCAAGTCGCTTTAAAAGCGGGACTCAAGAGACCCAGTACTTC.

The chain is built from TRBV18 and TRBJ2-1; 10 bases match TRBD2. The germline CDR1 and CDR2 sequences are KGHSH and LQKENI. The CDR3 covers 18 residues. Trimming took 2 bases from V and 3 from J; bases not matched to a gene: 10. The CDR3 nucleotides are TGTGCCAGCTCACCAGAAGCCAGCGGGGGGGCGTTCTACAATGAGCAGTTCTTC. Its protein product is CASSPEASGGAFYNEQFF.

The rearrangement joins TRBV6-1 to TRBJ1-1; TRBD1 matches 7 bases. This CDR3 has 15 amino acids. Trimming removed 3 bases from V and 4 bases from J; junction bases left unmatched: 8. Looked up from germline, CDR1 is MNHNS and CDR2 is SASEGT. CDR3 protein: CASSDKTGWGTEAFF. CDR3 DNA sequence: TGTGCCAGCAGTGATAAGACAGGGTGGGGCACTGAAGCTTTCTTT.

V usage is TRBV23-1 and J usage is TRBJ2-5, with TRBD1 identical over 8 bases. TRBV23-1 is filed as an ORF, its function uncertain. The V and J ends lost 0 bases and 5 bases, in that order; junction bases with no gene match: 8. This CDR3 has 16 residues. CDR3 in amino acids: CASSQSDRVEGETQYF. The CDR3 region has the DNA TGCGCCAGCAGTCAATCGGACAGGGTGGAGGGGGAGACCCAGTACTTC.

The chain has TRBV10-3 and TRBJ2-2; unclear D gene. This CDR3 has 15 amino acids. From germline, CDR1 is ENHRY and CDR2 SYGVKD. V lost 5 bases and J 2 bases, leaving 12 bases between the germline ends. CDR3 in DNA: TGTGCCATCAGTCGAACAGAAACTAACACCGGGGAGCTGTTTTTT. This translates into CAISRTETNTGELFF.